This T cell receptor (beta chain) stems from a study of blood T cell repertoires in COVID-19. Looking at the study overall: Samples came from the United States, Italy and Spain, spanning acute and convalescent COVID-19. In each case, the material was cDNA or gDNA derived from T cells, B-cell-depleted T cells, or PBMCs.

Unmatched junction bases numbered 14, after V lost 4 bases and J lost 2 bases. CDR1 and CDR2 (germline): SGDLS, YYNGEE. The length of the CDR3 is 17 residues. The study recruited people aged about 18 to 90 years across about two dozen US areas. The method was immunoSEQ multiplex PCR; TCRdb's version includes in-frame clones alone and lacks a portion of them. The sample holds a few hundred thousand clones, about 90% seen once. Source material: PBMCs or T cells enriched from blood (not recorded which). The TCR comes from a young woman who had recovered from COVID-19. The genes are TRBV9 and TRBJ2-5, with 7 bases that match TRBD2. The CDR3 reads CASSQGRQAGDQETQYF. The CDR3 region has the DNA TGTGCCAGCAGCCAAGGGCGTCAGGCGGGGGATCAAGAGACCCAGTACTTC. The whole variable domain, filled in from reference TRBV9 and TRBJ2-5, reads DSGVTQTPKHLITATGQRVTLRCSPRSGDLSVYWYQQSLDQGLQFLIQYYNGEERAKGNILERFSAQQFPDLHSELNLSSLELGDSALYFCASSQGRQAGDQETQYFGPGTRLLVL.